Following are 12 T cell receptor beta chains from one sample sequenced in a study of post-analysis software for immune sequencing data. These receptors have no identified antigens. General observations from the study: About 5 TRBV segments (TRBV5-6, TRBV5-1 and TRBV20-1 among them) occurred more frequently in patients than in controls.

Built from TCR beta cDNA, the libraries had unique molecular identifiers in them. TCRdb fed the PCR reads into MiXCR, producing one record per CDR3 protein. The sample carries 350,000 to 450,000 distinct CDR3 sequences, approximately 39% recorded once. Sequenced input: blood. These receptors originate from a girl aged 2 to 10 with multiple sclerosis.

There are a few counts of this clonotype. The chain is built from TRBV12-3 or TRBV12-4 and TRBJ2-3; D is ambiguous. The CDR3 loop spans 12 amino acids. V was trimmed by 6 bases and J by 4 bases, leaving 8 bases between them. CDR3 loop: CASRIGPDTQYF. DNA of the CDR3: TGTGCCAGCAGGATTGGTCCAGATACGCAGTATTTT.

This clonotype was observed many times. The rearrangement links TRBV15 to TRBJ2-5, with D unresolved. Trimming left V 0 bases short and J 5 bases short, with 13 bases between. Germline loops: CDR1 LNHNV, CDR2 YYDKDF (reference sequence). The length of the CDR3 is 15 residues. The CDR3 reads CATSRDLGQVETQYF. In nucleotides, the CDR3 is TGTGCCACCAGCAGAGATTTAGGGCAAGTGGAGACCCAGTACTTC.

The chain uses TRBV12-5 and TRBJ2-3; no clear D. The CDR3 consists of 13 residues. The germline CDR1 and CDR2 sequences are LGHNT and FRNRAP. V was trimmed by 1 base and J by 4 bases, leaving 6 bases between them. Here the CDR3 reads CASGLALPDTQYF. The CDR3, as DNA: TGTGCTAGTGGTTTGGCCCTCCCAGATACGCAGTATTTT.

This chain connects TRBV5-1 to TRBJ2-3, with D perhaps matching TRBD2 (5 bases). Trimming cost V 4 bases and J 2 bases, with 14 bases left between them. The CDR3 length is 15 residues. Looked up from germline, CDR1 is SGHRS and CDR2 is YFSETQ. The CDR3 here is CASSPGRGITDTQYF. Written as DNA, the CDR3 is TGCGCCAGCAGCCCCGGACGGGGTATCACAGATACGCAGTATTTT.

The chain carries TRBV20-1 and TRBJ2-5; 8 bases are a match to TRBD2. The V and J ends lost 3 bases and 11 bases, in that order; junction bases with no gene match: 11. The germline gives CDR1 DFQATT, CDR2 SNEGSKA (reference sequence). CDR3 length equals 13 residues. The chain's CDR3 is CSARGLVQAEQYF. CDR3 nucleotides: TGCAGTGCTAGGGGACTAGTCCAGGCAGAGCAGTACTTC.

V is TRBV6-2 or TRBV6-3 and J is TRBJ2-1, with 7 bases that match TRBD2. The CDR3 runs 13 residues. The V gene's germline CDR1 is MNHEY and CDR2 SVGEGT. V lost 11 bases and J lost 8; bases outside the gene matches: 12. The CDR3 region has the DNA TGTGCCTCTAGCGGACTATACTCGGATGAGCAGTTCTTC. Translation gives CASSGLYSDEQFF.

V usage is TRBV7-2 and J usage is TRBJ2-7; either TRBD1 or TRBD2 may supply D (6 bases each). The J call may be in error: the DNA end matches TRBJ2-5 better. The CDR3 loop spans 15 amino acids. Germline V gene lookup returns CDR1 SGHTA and CDR2 FQGNSA. The CDR3 sequence is CASSPTRGRGETQYF. CDR3 sequence (DNA): TGTGCCAGCAGCCCCACCCGGGGGCGGGGAGAGACCCAGTACTTC.

The chain couples TRBV7-9 to TRBJ2-7, with D hard to call. Trimming took 1 base from V and 4 from J, leaving 8 bases between them. Germline V CDR1 and CDR2: SEHNR, FQNEAQ (reference sequence). The CDR3 loop spans 13 amino acids. The CDR3 DNA follows: TGTGCCAGCAGCTTAGACGTCGATTACGAGCAGTACTTC. The encoded protein is CASSLDVDYEQYF.

The CDR3 coding sequence is TGTGCCAGTAGTATCAGGGAATCCTACGAGCAGTACTTC. It translates to CASSIRESYEQYF. This rearrangement joins TRBV19 to TRBJ2-7; a possible D gene is TRBD1 (5 bases). The CDR3 totals 13 residues. Germline-derived CDR1 and CDR2 are LNHDA and SQIVND (reference sequence). The V end was cut by 3 bases, the J end by 1 base, with 7 bases between.

This clonotype has a handful of counts. The V gene is TRBV6-1, the J gene TRBJ2-7; the match to TRBD2 covers 8 bases. CDR1 and CDR2 from the germline V gene are MNHNS and SASEGT. J gave up 3 bases and V 1 base, and 11 bases lay outside the gene matches. The CDR3 length is 17 residues. The CDR3 is CASSEVGSGIIVYEQYF. Written as DNA, the CDR3 is TGTGCCAGCAGTGAAGTAGGTAGCGGGATTATCGTCTACGAGCAGTACTTC.

The chain combines TRBV25-1 with TRBJ2-1; 11 bases map to TRBD1. J lost 6 bases, V lost 1 base, and 2 bases had no gene match. The CDR3 totals 15 residues. The germline CDR1 and CDR2 sequences are MGHDK and SYGVNS. Here the CDR3 DNA reads TGTGCCAGCAGTGAATTCGGGACAGGGGGCAATGAGCAGTTCTTC. Translating gives CASSEFGTGGNEQFF.

The V and J genes are TRBV12-3 or TRBV12-4 and TRBJ2-7, with D unclear. V was clipped by 5 bases and J by 5 bases, with 19 bases between them. The CDR3 is 15 amino acids. Here the CDR3 DNA reads TGTGCCAGCAGTCTCGCAGGTGGCCAGCCAGACGAGCAGTACTTC. This encodes CASSLAGGQPDEQYF.